This TCR beta chain is from a study of blood T cell repertoires in COVID-19 (dated by TCRdb to 2018 to 2021). In terms of the full investigation: Samples covering the acute and convalescent phases of COVID-19 were provided by collaborators in the United States, Italy and Spain. Samples came from the ongoing ImmuneRACE study (first 160 participants) plus 1,254 subjects from 6 global collaborators. A de-identified subject ID, COVID-19 status, age in years and sex were almost always included in the sample metadata. The prospective study material was composed of cDNA or gDNA derived from T cells, B-cell-depleted T cells, or PBMCs. The repertoires were made available in a free public database intended to serve as a resource for research on the immune response to SARS-CoV-2. Subjects who had been exposed to COVID-19, were actively infected with it, or had recovered from it provided the deeply sampled blood TCRbeta repertoires that made up the dataset. Where available, HLA class I and class II types were taken from metadata supplied by the sample provider and were not determined by assay-based typing. General findings and caveats noted by the study authors: The amount of clinical and demographic metadata varied by source and participant and was provided uncurated.

Of note for this clone: Its target antigen remains unknown. One base away there is no much larger clone; base qualities are not given.

Each collaborating institution followed its own protocols to collect whole blood in K2EDTA tubes. For TCRbeta analysis, collaborators shipped samples as frozen whole blood, isolated PBMCs, or DNA extracted from either of those sample types. From its cysteine to its phenylalanine, the CDR3 spans 13 amino acids. The kept DNA is CDR3 alone, 39 bases in frame from the first base. A distance of 13 bases separates the germline ends of V and J, which lose 7 bases and 6 bases respectively. TCRbeta CDR3 regions were amplified from genomic DNA using the immunoSEQ Assay, a bias-controlled multiplex PCR. The paper's data handling went like this. Within the assay, amplification of reference gene primers was used to estimate how many nucleated cells each sample contained. Sequence reads were collapsed and filtered to measure the absolute abundance of every unique TCRbeta CDR3 rearrangement. For each sample, productive Simpson clonality was calculated by taking the square root of Simpson's diversity index across productive rearrangements. In TCRdb, the immuneACCESS table is reduced to in-frame sequences with V and J assigned. These tables do not hold every clone; where another copy was compared, an unresolved V gene accounts for under half, and the others remain unexplained. The V and J calls and clone size come from that table; D and trimming were worked out from the DNA. The sample table shows about 160,000 clones, and 78% are seen once. Approximately 15% of the sample lies in the top ten.

The chain was built from TRBV12-3 or TRBV12-4 and TRBJ1-5, and possibly TRBD1, on 6 matching bases. The sequence came from a woman older than 75 with acute or convalescent COVID-19. Sequenced material: peripheral blood. The sequence in DNA is TGTGCCAGCACCTCCCAGGGGTTTCAGCCCCAGCATTTT. Its protein product is CASTSQGFQPQHF.